Following are 13 T cell receptor beta chains from one sample sequenced in a study of vaccination effects on CD4 cells after COVID-19. Antigen specificity for these receptors is unknown. With the ViraFEST assay, the study expanded antigen-specific CD4+ T cells using viral peptide pools, then sequenced them. Isolating CD4+ T cells followed about 11 days of culture. Every participant took two doses of the BNT162b2 or mRNA-1273 vaccine. The repertoire was sequenced with immunoSEQ multiplex PCR; TCRdb's copy has only in-frame clones and lacks some. The sample records some 70,000 clones, around 81% being singletons. The material sequenced was CD4+ T cells from PBMCs cultured with HCoV-229E spike peptides, taken after COVID-19 vaccination. The receptors shown here come from a human donor who received a COVID-19 vaccine.

The chain couples TRBV5-4 to TRBJ2-3, with a weak D call TRBD2 (6 bases). V lost 2 bases, J lost 1 base, and 8 bases lay in between. The CDR3 has 14 residues. The germline CDR1 and CDR2 sequences are SGHNT and YYREEE (reference sequence). CDR3 region: CASSFASGTDTQYF. CDR3 in DNA: TGTGCCAGCAGCTTCGCTAGCGGCACAGATACGCAGTATTTT.

The V call is TRBV7-2, the J call TRBJ2-7; D remains ambiguous. Germline V gene lookup returns CDR1 SGHTA and CDR2 FQGNSA. Deletions cut 4 bases from V and 0 bases from J, with 7 bases between. The CDR3 contains 13 residues. The CDR3, as DNA: TGTGCCAGCAGCTCCGCAGACTCCTACGAGCAGTACGTC. Translated, it gives CASSSADSYEQYV.

The chain is built from TRBV6-6 and TRBJ1-5, with D perhaps TRBD1 (5 bases). Germline lookup yields CDR1 MNHNY and CDR2 SVGAGI (reference sequence). V was clipped by 6 bases and J by 6 bases, with 18 bases between them. This CDR3 spans 15 amino acids. DNA for the CDR3: TGTGCCAGCAGCCGCCTGGGGTTGGGGGGTCAGCCCCAGCATTTT. It translates to CASSRLGLGGQPQHF.

This chain links TRBV28 with TRBJ2-2; no firm D call. Per germline, CDR1 MDHEN and CDR2 SYDVKM. Trimming took off 3 bases at V and 3 bases at J, with 11 bases between the two ends. The length of the CDR3 is 15 residues. The CDR3 is CASSFSWADTGELFF. The DNA of the CDR3 is TGTGCCAGCAGTTTTAGTTGGGCCGACACCGGGGAGCTGTTTTTT.

This clone was seen a handful of times. The chain uses TRBV19 and TRBJ2-2; D possibly corresponds to TRBD1 (6 bases). This CDR3 spans 13 amino acids. The germline V gene has CDR1 LNHDA and CDR2 SQIVND (reference sequence). V was clipped by 0 bases and J by 9 bases, with 8 bases between them. In nucleotides, the CDR3 is TGTGCCAGTAGTATAGAAGGGGGTTGGGAGCTGTTTTTT. Amino acids: CASSIEGGWELFF. Looking up the rest from reference TRBV19 and TRBJ2-2 gives the full variable domain: DGGITQSPKYLFRKEGQNVTLSCEQNLNHDAMYWYRQDPGQGLRLIYYSQIVNDFQKGDIAEGYSVSREKKESFPLTVTSAQKNPTAFYLCASSIEGGWELFFGEGSRLTVL.

This clone was found once. This sequence joins TRBV6-1 and TRBJ2-7; TRBD1 agrees at 8 bases. The length of the CDR3 is 13 residues. The germline V gene encodes CDR1 MNHNS and CDR2 SASEGT. J was trimmed by 6 bases and V by 4 bases; bases with no gene match: 5. The CDR3 here is CASSVLTGVEQYV. The CDR3 DNA reads TGTGCCAGCAGTGTGCTGACAGGGGTCGAGCAGTACGTC.

The chain uses TRBV6-6 and TRBJ1-1, with TRBD1 matching over 9 bases. After removal of 7 bases from V and 2 bases from J, the junction contained 11 bases not matched to a gene. The germline CDR1 and CDR2 sequences are MNHNY and SVGAGI (reference sequence). The CDR3 runs to 16 residues. DNA of the CDR3: TGTGCCAGCATCTTTGGGGGGGGACAGGGAAACACTGAAGCTTTCTTT. Protein: CASIFGGGQGNTEAFF.

The CDR3 DNA reads TGTGCCAGCAGTTTATTAAGGACCGGGGGAGCTTTCTTT. Its translation is CASSLLRTGGAFF. The rearrangement joins TRBV28 to TRBJ1-1, with TRBD1 as a possible D gene (5 bases). The CDR3 extends over 13 amino acids. Germline assignment: CDR1 MDHEN and CDR2 SYDVKM. V shed 1 base and J shed 10 bases, with 13 bases lying between them.

The V gene is TRBV24-1, the J gene TRBJ2-1, with a possible D match to TRBD1 (5 bases). The CDR3 runs to 15 residues. V dropped 2 bases and J dropped 0 bases, with 7 bases sitting between them. Germline V CDR1 and CDR2: KGHDR, SFDVKD. CDR3 loop: CATSDSRVSYNEQFF. CDR3 in DNA: TGTGCCACCAGTGATTCCAGGGTCTCCTACAATGAGCAGTTCTTC.

The V gene is TRBV6-4, the J gene TRBJ1-1, with a weak D call TRBD1 (5 bases). The germline V and J ends were trimmed by 6 bases and 4 bases, with 12 bases remaining between them. The V gene's germline CDR1 is MRHNA and CDR2 SNTAGT. This CDR3 contains 13 residues. CDR3 DNA: TGTGCCAGCAGAAAGCAAGGGGCCACTGAAGCTTTCTTT. Translation: CASRKQGATEAFF.

This chain's CDR3 is CASTNGRNTEAFF. The CDR3 coding sequence is TGTGCCAGTACCAATGGGAGGAACACTGAAGCTTTCTTT. The rearrangement joins TRBV19 to TRBJ1-1; D is unresolved. Per germline, CDR1 LNHDA and CDR2 SQIVND (reference sequence). The CDR3 extends over 13 amino acids. The ends were cut back, 7 bases at V and 1 base at J, with 10 bases in the middle.

The chain joins TRBV5-1 to TRBJ2-2; 10 bases match TRBD2. This CDR3 has 15 residues. Trimming at V came to 2 bases and at J to 5 bases, leaving 3 bases not matched to a gene. The germline V gene has CDR1 SGHRS and CDR2 YFSETQ. The CDR3 bases are TGCGCCAGCAGCTTCGGTAGCGGGGGGACCGGGGAGCTGTTTTTT. It codes for CASSFGSGGTGELFF.

This rearrangement joins TRBV5-1 to TRBJ2-3; D is perhaps TRBD1 (5 bases). V shed 1 base and J shed 6 bases, with 12 bases lying between them. The CDR3 length is 14 residues. In germline, CDR1 is SGHRS, CDR2 YFSETQ. CDR3 DNA sequence: TGCGCCAGCAGCTTGTCCAGGGTGAGGGATACGCAGTATTTT. Translation: CASSLSRVRDTQYF.